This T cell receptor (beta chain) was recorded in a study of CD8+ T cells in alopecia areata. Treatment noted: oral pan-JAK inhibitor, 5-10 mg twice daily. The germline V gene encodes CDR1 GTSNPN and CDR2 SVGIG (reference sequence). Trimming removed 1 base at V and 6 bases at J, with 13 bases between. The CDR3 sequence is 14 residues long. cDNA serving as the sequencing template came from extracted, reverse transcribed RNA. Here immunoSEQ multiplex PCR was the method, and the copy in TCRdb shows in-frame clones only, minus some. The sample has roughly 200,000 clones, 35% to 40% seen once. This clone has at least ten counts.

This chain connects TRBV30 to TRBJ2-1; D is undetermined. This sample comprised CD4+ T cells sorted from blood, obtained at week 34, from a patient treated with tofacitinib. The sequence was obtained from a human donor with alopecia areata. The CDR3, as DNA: TGTGCCTGGAGTGCCACTAACCCAGCCAATGAGCAGTTCTTC. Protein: CAWSATNPANEQFF.